The 21 T cell receptor beta chains given below trace back to one sample, sequenced in a study of blood T cells in healthy people across ages. A J-beta primer mix and a sample-barcoded 5' primer were used in a second PCR of about 7 to 12 cycles. Each CDR3 protein gets one entry after TCRdb re-called the 5' RACE reads with MiXCR. The sample has 910,000 or so distinct CDR3 sequences, roughly 51% seen once. Sequenced input: blood. These receptors came from a woman in her sixties in good health.

The chain carries TRBV20-1 and TRBJ2-7, with no clear D. CDR3 length: 15 amino acids. Trimming cost V 7 bases and J 0 bases, with 19 bases left between them. In germline, CDR1 is DFQATT, CDR2 SNEGSKA (reference sequence). The CDR3 sequence: CSDIPAVGSSYEQYF. CDR3 nucleotides: TGCAGTGATATCCCCGCGGTAGGCAGCTCCTACGAGCAGTACTTC.

This chain joins TRBV7-2 and TRBJ2-7; 8 positions agree with TRBD2. This CDR3 has 15 amino acids. The V segment lost 0 bases and the J segment 4 bases; nucleotides outside the gene matches: 5. Germline loops: CDR1 SGHTA, CDR2 FQGNSA. CDR3 nucleotide sequence: TGTGCCAGCAGCTTAGCGGGACTAGGCCTATACGAGCAGTACTTC. Encoded protein: CASSLAGLGLYEQYF. Full variable domain (missing parts from reference TRBV7-2 and TRBJ2-7): GAGVSQSPSNKVTEKGKDVELRCDPISGHTALYWYRQSLGQGLEFLIYFQGNSAPDKSGLPSDRFSAERTGGSVSTLTIQRTQQEDSAVYLCASSLAGLGLYEQYFGPGTRLTVT.

The chain combines TRBV20-1 with TRBJ2-5; maybe TRBD1 (6 bases). Trimming stripped 5 bases from V and 5 bases from J, with 18 bases between. Germline values: CDR1 DFQATT, CDR2 SNEGSKA (reference sequence). CDR3 length equals 14 residues. CDR3 in amino acids: CSAAPGGGLETQYF. CDR3 in DNA: TGCAGTGCTGCCCCGGGTGGGGGCTTGGAGACCCAGTACTTC.

Only one count was recorded for this clonotype. The V call is TRBV11-2, the J call TRBJ2-5; 7 nucleotides line up with TRBD1. This CDR3 is 16 amino acids long. V shed 0 bases and J 1 base; nucleotides not matched to a gene: 5. Germline V gives CDR1 SGHAT, CDR2 FQNNGV. The CDR3: CASSLDPTGAQETQYF. The DNA for the CDR3 is TGTGCCAGCAGCTTAGACCCAACAGGGGCCCAAGAGACCCAGTACTTC.

On this clonotype itself: The DNA is left out, because the CDR3 cannot be placed on it with certainty; the CDR3 is given as TCRdb lists it. The chain combines TRBV7-2 with TRBJ2-5; the D segment call TRBD2 is taken from the table without a DNA check. The V gene's germline CDR1 is SGHTA and CDR2 FQGNSA. The CDR3 adds up to 19 amino acids, both ends counted. The chain's CDR3 is CASSLGQGTQYFGPGTQYF.

The V call is TRBV28, the J call TRBJ1-6; TRBD1 might be the D (6 bases). V was pared by 6 bases and J by 10 bases, with 10 bases between. The CDR3 is 12 amino acids. Germline V lookup: CDR1 MDHEN, CDR2 SYDVKM. CDR3 DNA sequence: TGTGCCAGCAGAAGGGGGGGGTCACCCCTCCACTTT. The encoded protein is CASRRGGSPLHF.

This clonotype was found a few times. V usage is TRBV6-1 and J usage is TRBJ2-7; 9 bases fit TRBD2. Germline loops: CDR1 MNHNS, CDR2 SASEGT. After removal of 8 bases from V and 3 bases from J, the junction contained 8 bases not matched to a gene. This CDR3 has 14 residues. The CDR3 protein is CASGISGSFYEQYF. The DNA of the CDR3 is TGTGCCAGCGGTATTAGCGGGAGCTTCTACGAGCAGTACTTC.

This clonotype has a single count. The conserved phenylalanine or tryptophan normally closing the CDR3 is absent here, so this likely arose from a read error. V and J are TRBV27 and TRBJ2-5, with D unresolved. This CDR3 is 13 amino acids long. V was trimmed by 5 bases and J by 2 bases, leaving 9 bases between them. CDR1 is MNHEY and CDR2 is SMNVEV in the germline V gene (reference sequence). DNA of the CDR3: TGTGCCAGCAGTGGGCGGTGGCAAGAGACCCAGTACTCC. Protein: CASSGRWQETQYS.

This clonotype occurred a few times. J is TRBJ2-4 and V is TRBV2; 9 bases align to TRBD1. The ends lost 3 bases at V and 13 bases at J; junction bases unmatched: 10. Germline assignment: CDR1 SNHLY and CDR2 FYNNEI. This CDR3 region has 14 residues. DNA of the CDR3: TGTGCCAGCAGTGAGGTACAGGGGGCGACTGAGCAGTACTTC. Its protein is CASSEVQGATEQYF.

CDR3 in amino acids: CASSRIRSTTNEKLFF. The CDR3 region has the DNA TGTGCCAGCAGCCGAATCCGGTCCACAACTAATGAAAAACTGTTTTTT. V gene TRBV7-2 combines with J gene TRBJ1-4, with D uncertain. Trimming left V 5 bases short and J 0 bases short, with 13 bases between. This CDR3 has 16 amino acids. The germline V gene encodes CDR1 SGHTA and CDR2 FQGNSA.

The rearrangement uses TRBV5-1 and TRBJ2-1; D possibly corresponds to TRBD1 (7 bases). Germline-derived CDR1 and CDR2 are SGHRS and YFSETQ. Trimming pared 3 bases from V and 10 bases from J, leaving 14 bases between. The CDR3 loop spans 13 amino acids. Here the CDR3 reads CASSSGGGREQFF. The CDR3 coding sequence is TGCGCCAGCAGCTCAGGAGGGGGCAGAGAGCAGTTCTTC.

The chain carries TRBV29-1 and TRBJ2-7; 11 bases match TRBD2. CDR3 length: 14 amino acids. V was pared by 1 base and J by 3 bases, with 2 bases of the junction left unmatched. Germline lookup yields CDR1 SQVTM and CDR2 ANQGSEA. As DNA, the CDR3 is TGCAGCGTTGAAGGACTAGCGGGAAGCTACGAGCAGTACTTC. This translates into CSVEGLAGSYEQYF.

V and J are TRBV9 and TRBJ2-1; a possible D gene is TRBD1 (5 bases). This CDR3 region has 14 residues. Deletions cut 0 bases from V and 10 bases from J, with 14 bases between. In germline, CDR1 is SGDLS, CDR2 YYNGEE. CDR3 in DNA: TGTGCCAGCAGCGTAGGCCGCGACAGTGGGGAGCAGTTCTTC. Translation: CASSVGRDSGEQFF.

The rearrangement links TRBV29-1 to TRBJ1-2; D is perhaps TRBD1 (5 bases). CDR1 is SQVTM, CDR2 ANQGSEA, per germline. The CDR3 contains 12 residues. The germline V and J ends were trimmed by 4 bases and 6 bases, with 12 bases remaining between them. The CDR3 nucleotides read TGCAGCGTTGTTCAGGGTTTTGATGGCTACACCTTC. Its translation: CSVVQGFDGYTF.

CDR3 DNA: TGTGCCAGCAGTTATAGCGGGAGGGCTGCGGCGAACGAGCAGTACTTC. Its protein is CASSYSGRAAANEQYF. The chain combines TRBV6-2 or TRBV6-3 with TRBJ2-5; 11 bases match TRBD2. Matching the DNA end better, TRBJ2-7 makes the J call doubtful. Per germline, CDR1 MNHEY and CDR2 SVGEGT. This CDR3 has 16 amino acids.

This clonotype was recorded a few times. The rearrangement joins TRBV7-9 to TRBJ2-1, with 9 nucleotides matching TRBD1. This CDR3 is built from 14 residues. Germline V gives CDR1 SEHNR, CDR2 FQNEAQ (reference sequence). Unmatched junction bases numbered 4, after V lost 4 bases and J lost 6 bases. The CDR3 here is CASSSGTGINEQFF. CDR3 DNA: TGTGCCAGCAGCTCTGGGACAGGGATCAATGAGCAGTTCTTC.

The chain uses TRBV28 and TRBJ1-2; D is perhaps TRBD1 (6 bases). There are 12 residues in the CDR3. The germline V gene has CDR1 MDHEN and CDR2 SYDVKM. Trimming took off 2 bases at V and 9 bases at J, with 10 bases between the two ends. The CDR3 DNA reads as TGTGCCAGCAGTTTACCCACAGGGCGCTACACCTTC. Its translation: CASSLPTGRYTF.

The chain carries TRBV6-6 and TRBJ2-7, with TRBD2 as a possible D gene (6 bases). V dropped 2 bases and J dropped 3 bases, with 11 bases sitting between them. CDR3 length: 14 residues. In germline, CDR1 is MNHNY, CDR2 SVGAGI (reference sequence). The CDR3 is CASSYVAEYYEQYF. Here the CDR3 DNA reads TGTGCCAGCAGTTACGTAGCGGAATACTACGAGCAGTACTTC.

The chain is built from TRBV20-1 and TRBJ2-1; D is ambiguous. Germline V gene data show CDR1 as DFQATT and CDR2 as SNEGSKA (reference sequence). The ends were cut back, 3 bases at V and 10 bases at J, with 16 bases in the middle. The CDR3 is 13 amino acids. CDR3 protein: CSARDDRAVEQFF. CDR3 DNA: TGCAGTGCTAGGGATGACCGGGCTGTGGAGCAGTTCTTC.

The CDR3 region is CASSLRTGGSEKLFF. The CDR3 DNA sequence: TGTGCCAGCAGTCTGCGGACAGGGGGCTCTGAAAAACTGTTTTTT. The rearrangement links TRBV27 to TRBJ1-4; 11 bases line up with TRBD1. V lost 5 bases to trimming and J lost 7 bases; unmatched junction nucleotides: 6. CDR1 MNHEY and CDR2 SMNVEV come from the germline V gene (reference sequence). CDR3 size: 15 residues.

This clonotype was seen a handful of times. The chain is built from TRBV20-1 and TRBJ2-1; D uncertain. Trimming cost V 0 bases and J 6 bases, with 6 bases left between them. Germline V gene data show CDR1 as DFQATT and CDR2 as SNEGSKA (reference sequence). There are 12 residues in the CDR3. The CDR3 spells CSARDMVNEQFF. The DNA for the CDR3 is TGCAGTGCTAGAGATATGGTCAATGAGCAGTTCTTC.